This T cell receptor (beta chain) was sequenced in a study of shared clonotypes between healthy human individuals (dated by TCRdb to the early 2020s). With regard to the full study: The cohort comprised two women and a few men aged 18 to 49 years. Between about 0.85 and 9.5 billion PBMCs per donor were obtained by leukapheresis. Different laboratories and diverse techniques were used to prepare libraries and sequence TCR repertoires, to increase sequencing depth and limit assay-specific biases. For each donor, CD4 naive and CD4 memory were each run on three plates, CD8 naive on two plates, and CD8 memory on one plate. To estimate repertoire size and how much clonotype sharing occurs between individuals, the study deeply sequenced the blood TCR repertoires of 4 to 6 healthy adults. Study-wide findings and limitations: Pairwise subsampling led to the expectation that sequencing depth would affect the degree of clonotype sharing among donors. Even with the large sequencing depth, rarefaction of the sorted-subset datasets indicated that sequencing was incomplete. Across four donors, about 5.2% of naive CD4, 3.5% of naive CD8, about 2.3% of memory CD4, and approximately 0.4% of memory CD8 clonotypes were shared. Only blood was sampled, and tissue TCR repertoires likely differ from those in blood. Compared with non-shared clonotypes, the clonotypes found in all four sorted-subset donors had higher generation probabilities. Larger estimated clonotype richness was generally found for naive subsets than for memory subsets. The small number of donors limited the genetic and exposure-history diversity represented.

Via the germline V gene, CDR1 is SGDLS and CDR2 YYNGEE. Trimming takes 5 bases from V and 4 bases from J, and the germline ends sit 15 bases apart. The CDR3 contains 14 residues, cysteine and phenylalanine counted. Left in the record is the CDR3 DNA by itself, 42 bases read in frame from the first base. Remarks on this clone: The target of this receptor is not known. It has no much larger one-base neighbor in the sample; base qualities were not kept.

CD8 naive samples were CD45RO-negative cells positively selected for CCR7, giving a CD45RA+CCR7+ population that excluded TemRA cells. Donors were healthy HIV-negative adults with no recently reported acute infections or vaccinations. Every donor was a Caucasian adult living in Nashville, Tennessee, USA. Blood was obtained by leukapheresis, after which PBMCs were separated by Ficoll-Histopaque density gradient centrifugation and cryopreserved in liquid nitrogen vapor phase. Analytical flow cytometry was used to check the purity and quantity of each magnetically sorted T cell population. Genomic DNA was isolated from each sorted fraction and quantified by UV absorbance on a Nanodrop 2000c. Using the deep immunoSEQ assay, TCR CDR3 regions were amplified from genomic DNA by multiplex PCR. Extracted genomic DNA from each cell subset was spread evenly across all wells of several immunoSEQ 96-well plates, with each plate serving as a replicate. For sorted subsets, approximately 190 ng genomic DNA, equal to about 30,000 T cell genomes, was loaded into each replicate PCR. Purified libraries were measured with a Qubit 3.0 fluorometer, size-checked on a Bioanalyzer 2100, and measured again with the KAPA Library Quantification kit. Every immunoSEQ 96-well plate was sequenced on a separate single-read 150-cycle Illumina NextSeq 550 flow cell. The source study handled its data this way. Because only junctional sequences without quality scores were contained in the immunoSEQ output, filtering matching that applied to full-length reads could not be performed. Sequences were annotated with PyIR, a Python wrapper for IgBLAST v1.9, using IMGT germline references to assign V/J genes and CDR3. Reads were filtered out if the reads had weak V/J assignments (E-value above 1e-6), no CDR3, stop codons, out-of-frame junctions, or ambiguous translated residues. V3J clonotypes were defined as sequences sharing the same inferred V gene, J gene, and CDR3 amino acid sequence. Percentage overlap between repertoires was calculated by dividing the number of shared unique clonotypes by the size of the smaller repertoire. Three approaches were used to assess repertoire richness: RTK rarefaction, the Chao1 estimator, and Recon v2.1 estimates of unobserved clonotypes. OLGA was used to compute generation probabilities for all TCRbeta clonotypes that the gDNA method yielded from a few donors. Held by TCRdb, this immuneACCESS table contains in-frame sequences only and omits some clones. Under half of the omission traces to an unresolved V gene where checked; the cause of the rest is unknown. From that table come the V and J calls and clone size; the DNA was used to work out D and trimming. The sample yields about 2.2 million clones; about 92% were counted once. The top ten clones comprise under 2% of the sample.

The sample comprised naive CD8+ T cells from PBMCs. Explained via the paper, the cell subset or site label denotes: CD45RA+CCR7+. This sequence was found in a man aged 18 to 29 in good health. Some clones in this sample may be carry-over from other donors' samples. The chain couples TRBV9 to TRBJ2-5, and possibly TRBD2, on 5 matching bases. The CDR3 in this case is CASSGLRTAETQYF. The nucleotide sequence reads TGTGCCAGCAGTGGACTTAGGACGGCAGAGACCCAGTACTTC.